This note documents a single T cell receptor beta chain sequence. Its recognized antigen is unknown. Nothing much larger sits one base from this clone, and base qualities are not available. The germline V gene gives CDR1 as MGHRA and CDR2 as YSYEKL. V is reduced by 1 base and J by 8 bases, leaving a spacing of 8 bases between them. Measured from the cysteine to the phenylalanine, the CDR3 is 12 residues long. The read is trimmed to its CDR3 DNA, 36 bases read in frame from base 1. The entry originates in a study of shared clonotypes between healthy human individuals (dated by TCRdb to 2019 to 2021). In the study overall: Two women and three men aged 18 to 49 years were included in the cohort. To increase sequencing depth and limit assay-specific biases, TCR repertoire library preparation and sequencing were carried out by different laboratories using diverse techniques. Between about 0.9 and 10 billion PBMCs per donor were obtained by leukapheresis. The study deeply sequenced blood TCR repertoires of five healthy adults to estimate repertoire size and the extent of clonotype sharing between individuals. General study outcomes and caveats: Because the study included only a small number of donors, the genetic and exposure-history diversity represented was limited. Pairwise subsampling indicated that sequencing depth was expected to affect the degree of clonotype sharing among donors. Sampling was restricted to blood, and TCR repertoires in tissues likely differ from the TCR repertoires found in blood.

Donors were healthy HIV-negative adults with no recently reported acute infections or vaccinations. Only Caucasian adults living in Nashville, Tennessee, USA were represented among the donors. In the unsorted samples, some 100 million PBMCs were counted, and genomic DNA was extracted using the QIAamp DNA Blood Mini kit. Blood was obtained by leukapheresis, after which PBMCs were separated by Ficoll-Histopaque density gradient centrifugation and cryopreserved in liquid nitrogen vapor phase. TCR CDR3 regions were amplified from genomic DNA by multiplex PCR using the deep immunoSEQ assay. Extracted genomic DNA from each cell subset was distributed evenly across all wells of several immunoSEQ 96-well plates, and each plate was treated as a replicate. For unsorted PBMC, about 270 ng of genomic DNA, equivalent to 30,000 to 35,000 T cell genomes, went into each replicate PCR. Ten immunoSEQ deep assay plates were used to sequence the unsorted PBMC genomic DNA. The purified libraries were quantified using a Qubit 3.0 fluorometer, sized with a Bioanalyzer 2100, and then quantified again using the KAPA Library Quantification kit. A separate single-read 150-cycle Illumina NextSeq 550 flow cell was used to sequence each immunoSEQ 96-well plate. Processing in the source paper ran as follows. Because only junctional sequences without quality scores were contained in the immunoSEQ output, filtering matching that applied to full-length reads could not be performed. Sequences were annotated with PyIR, a Python wrapper for IgBLAST v1.9, using IMGT germline references to assign V/J genes and CDR3. Reads were filtered out if the reads had weak V/J assignments (E-value above 1e-6), no CDR3, stop codons, out-of-frame junctions, or ambiguous translated residues. V3J clonotypes were defined as sequences sharing an identical inferred V gene, J gene, and CDR3 amino acid sequence. Percentage overlap between repertoires was calculated by dividing the number of shared unique clonotypes by the size of the smaller repertoire. Three approaches were used to assess repertoire richness: RTK rarefaction, the Chao1 estimator, and Recon v2.1 estimates of unobserved clonotypes. Here the immuneACCESS table is served through TCRdb, limited to in-frame sequences with V and J called. Missing clones are a known gap in these copies; in checked studies unresolved V genes cover under half, and the rest lacks a known reason. That table supplies the V and J calls and clone size; D and trimming were determined from the DNA. Here the sample has about 490,000 clones; 65% to 80% occur a single time. The top ten clonotypes cover more than 10% of the sample.

This TCR came from a woman aged 40 to 50 in good health. Some clones in this sample may be carry-over from other donors' samples. The chain was built from TRBV4-1 and TRBJ1-2, with no reliable assignment of the D segment. The sequenced material came from PBMCs. The CDR3 protein: CASSQGDDGYTF. The sequenced DNA is TGCGCCAGCAGCCAAGGGGATGACGGCTACACCTTC.